The rows below give T cell receptor beta chains drawn from one sample of a study of identical twins. TCRdb redid the calling of the 5' RACE reads with MiXCR, one entry per CDR3 protein. The table shows approximately 220,000 distinct CDR3 sequences, with approximately 9% occurring only once. Sequencing input: memory (CD45RO+) T cells sorted from blood. The source is a woman younger than 35 in good health. CDR3s include the opening cysteine and the closing phenylalanine or tryptophan. Fields, in order: V gene, CDR3 length, D gene, clone size, J gene, CDR3 DNA, CDR3 protein. A D gene is named only where the DNA matches it firmly. For some rows the clone size is stated as once, few or many, or as a class when expanded; others skip it.

TRBV27,12,NA,NA,TRBJ2-2,TGTGCCAGCAGTTTCCAAGTCGGGGAGCTGTTTTTT,CASSFQVGELFF
TRBV18,16,TRBD2,few,TRBJ2-1,TGTGCCAGCTCACCACCGGGACTAGCGTTCTTCAATGAGCAGTTCTTC,CASSPPGLAFFNEQFF
TRBV6-1,14,TRBD1,NA,TRBJ2-1,TGTGCCAGCAGTAAACAGGGGGGTTACAATGAGCAGTTCTTC,CASSKQGGYNEQFF
TRBV12-3/TRBV12-4,15,TRBD1,many,TRBJ1-2,TGTGCCAGCAGCCTGGGACAGGGCAAGGGCTATGGCTACACCTTC,CASSLGQGKGYGYTF
TRBV6-1,14,TRBD2,NA,TRBJ2-3,TGTGCCGTCTGGGGGGGGAGGATCACAGATACGCAGTATTTT,CAVWGGRITDTQYF
TRBV11-2,14,NA,NA,TRBJ2-7,TGTGCCAGCAGCTTAGACAGGTTCTCCTACGAGCAGTACTTC,CASSLDRFSYEQYF
TRBV5-1,15,TRBD2,few,TRBJ2-1,TGCGCCAGCAGCCCAAGGACTAGCGGAGACAATGAGCAGTTCTTC,CASSPRTSGDNEQFF
TRBV6-5,13,NA,NA,TRBJ1-5,TGTGCCAGCAGTCACGATATTGGACGGCCCCAGCATTTT,CASSHDIGRPQHF
TRBV20-1,15,TRBD1,NA,TRBJ2-7,TGCAGTGCTACGTTCCCGGGACAGGCCTCCTACGAGCAGTACTTC,CSATFPGQASYEQYF
TRBV20-1,15,NA,NA,TRBJ1-3,TGCAGTGCCCCCAGGGGAACGGCGTACGGAAACACCATATATTTT,CSAPRGTAYGNTIYF
TRBV9,14,TRBD1,NA,TRBJ2-7,TGTGCCAGCAGCGTAGTCGACAGGGGGGGTGAGCAGTACTTC,CASSVVDRGGEQYF
TRBV12-3/TRBV12-4,15,TRBD2,few,TRBJ2-5,TGTGCCAGCAGTTCGGGGACTAGCGACCAAGAGACCCAGTACTTC,CASSSGTSDQETQYF
TRBV20-1,14,NA,few,TRBJ2-3,TGCAGTGCTTCGACCCAGACTAGCACAGATACGCAGTATTTT,CSASTQTSTDTQYF
TRBV12-3/TRBV12-4,15,TRBD1,few,TRBJ1-2,TGTGCCAGCAGTTTCAGGGACAGGGTAGGGTATGGCTACACCTTC,CASSFRDRVGYGYTF
TRBV5-1,17,TRBD2,NA,TRBJ2-5,TGCGCCAGCGTGCCGACTAGCGGGGGTCGTTTCGGGGAGACCCAGTACTTC,CASVPTSGGRFGETQYF
TRBV30,12,NA,NA,TRBJ1-1,TGTGCCTGGAGTGGTGGGTTCACTGAAGCTTTCTTT,CAWSGGFTEAFF
TRBV7-9,16,NA,many,TRBJ2-1,TGTGCCAGCAGCTTAGGCGGCGGGCGGACATACAATGAGCAGTTCTTC,CASSLGGGRTYNEQFF
TRBV10-3,17,NA,few,TRBJ2-3,TGTGCCATCAGTGCCGGGACGCACGGAGCCAGCACAGATACGCAGTATTTT,CAISAGTHGASTDTQYF
TRBV10-3,14,TRBD2,NA,TRBJ2-1,TGTGCCACCAGTGAGGGGACTAGCGGGGCTGAGCAGTTCTTC,CATSEGTSGAEQFF
TRBV20-1,16,TRBD2,NA,TRBJ2-1,TGCAGTGCTAGAGGGTACCTAGCGGGGGAATACAATGAGCAGTTCTTC,CSARGYLAGEYNEQFF
TRBV12-3/TRBV12-4,14,NA,NA,TRBJ2-2,TGTGCCAGCAGTTTTCCCCTACACACCGGGGAGCTGTTTTTT,CASSFPLHTGELFF
TRBV7-9,15,NA,few,TRBJ2-2,TGTGCCAGCAGCTTTAGGGACATACCAACCGGGGAGCTGTTTTTT,CASSFRDIPTGELFF
TRBV29-1,10,NA,many,TRBJ2-5,TGCAGCGTTGGGGAAGAGACCCAGTACTTC,CSVGEETQYF
TRBV6-5,14,NA,NA,TRBJ2-5,TGTGCCAGCAGTTACAGTGGCTCCCCAGAGACCCAGTACTTC,CASSYSGSPETQYF
TRBV5-6,12,NA,NA,TRBJ2-7,TGTGCCAGCAGCTTGGTGGATCGGGAGCAGTACTTC,CASSLVDREQYF
TRBV5-1,13,NA,many,TRBJ2-1,TGCGCCAGCAGTCTCACAGGGAACAATGAGCAGTTCTTC,CASSLTGNNEQFF
TRBV3-1,13,NA,few,TRBJ1-6,TGTGCCAGCAGCCAATTGATGGGATCACCCCTCCACTTT,CASSQLMGSPLHF
TRBV2,13,NA,few,TRBJ2-1,TGTGCCAGCAGGGTAGCGGACCACAATGAGCAGTTCTTC,CASRVADHNEQFF
TRBV18,14,NA,NA,TRBJ2-3,TGTGCCAGCTCACGAATGGCTGGCACAGATACGCAGTATTTT,CASSRMAGTDTQYF
TRBV10-2,14,TRBD1,NA,TRBJ2-7,TGCGCCAGCAGTGAGCCCGGACAGGGTAGCGAGCAGTACTTC,CASSEPGQGSEQYF
TRBV10-2,14,TRBD2,NA,TRBJ2-2,TGCGCCAGCAGGACTAGCGGGAGACCCGGGGAGCTGTTTTTT,CASRTSGRPGELFF
TRBV6-1,15,NA,many,TRBJ2-7,TGTGCCAGCAGTGAAGCAAGCTCTAGCTCCTACGAGCAGTACTTC,CASSEASSSSYEQYF
TRBV7-3,15,NA,few,TRBJ2-7,TGTGCCAGCAGCCCTAACAGGATCGTGTCCTACGAGCAGTACTTC,CASSPNRIVSYEQYF
TRBV3-1,15,NA,NA,TRBJ1-2,TGTGCCAGCAGCCGCACCAAGGGGGAGGTGTATGGCTACACCTTC,CASSRTKGEVYGYTF
TRBV12-3/TRBV12-4,15,TRBD1,many,TRBJ2-1,TGTGCCAGCGGGATCCGGGACAGGGGGCCCGATGAGCAGTTCTTC,CASGIRDRGPDEQFF
TRBV11-2,16,NA,few,TRBJ2-7,TGTGCCAGCAGCTTAGGGGTCAGGGGAAGACCCTACGAGCAGTACTTC,CASSLGVRGRPYEQYF
TRBV2,19,NA,NA,TRBJ2-3,TGTGCCAGCAGTGAGGGACAGCGGGTTCTTCTCGCTCCCACAGATACGCAGTATTTT,CASSEGQRVLLAPTDTQYF
TRBV18,15,TRBD1,NA,TRBJ1-1,TGTGCCAGCTCACCGAGACAAGGACAGGACACTGAAGCTTTCTTT,CASSPRQGQDTEAFF
TRBV20-1,14,TRBD2,few,TRBJ2-3,TGCAGTGCTAGTGAGCGGGGGCCCGGAGATACGCAGTATTTT,CSASERGPGDTQYF
TRBV5-1,19,TRBD2,NA,TRBJ2-1,TGCGCCAGCAGCTTGGTGGGACTAGCGGGGGAAGTGGGGGACAATGAGCAGTTCTTC,CASSLVGLAGEVGDNEQFF
TRBV5-6,15,NA,many,TRBJ2-1,TGTGCCAGCAGCCCCCGCAGGGCCAGGTACAATGAGCAGTTCTTC,CASSPRRARYNEQFF
TRBV6-2/TRBV6-3,12,NA,NA,TRBJ2-1,TGTGCCAGCAGTTTTTGGGTGAATGAGCAGTTCTTC,CASSFWVNEQFF
TRBV5-5,12,NA,NA,TRBJ2-7,TGTGCCAGCAGCTTGGTCTACTACGAGCAGTACTTC,CASSLVYYEQYF
TRBV11-2,19,TRBD2,NA,TRBJ2-3,TGTGCCAGCAGCTTTCCCCCTTGGACTAGCGGGATCGTTCCAGATACGCAGTATTTT,CASSFPPWTSGIVPDTQYF